Listed here is a single T cell receptor (beta chain). This clone was detected only once. Its recognized antigen is unknown. No much larger clonotype is one base removed from it; base qualities were not supplied. This entry is derived from a study of primary melanoma T cells and metastatic recurrence (dated by TCRdb to the early 2020s). Some background on the complete study: The cohort was made up of about 200 primary melanomas of stage T2 to T4, with thickness greater than 1 mm. Whether patient outcome could be predicted by T-cell fraction and T-cell repertoire clonality in primary melanoma tumors was the question this study put to the test. The T-cell fraction measured by TCR beta sequencing was weighed against progression-free survival, the clinical outcome chosen for the comparison. The sequencing-derived T-cell fraction was compared with histopathological grading of tumor-infiltrating lymphocytes. What the study reported, not specific to this receptor: Protection appeared to be conferred by a T-cell fraction above 20% regardless of ulceration status, mitotic rate or nodal disease. Progression-free survival was reportedly predicted by the tumor T-cell fraction independently of age, mitotic rate, ulceration and thickness. The authors framed an effective T-cell-mediated antitumor response in primary melanoma only as a suggestion, not a demonstrated mechanism. Compared with adding any other histopathological variable to tumor thickness, adding T-cell fraction reportedly produced a bigger improvement in progression-free survival prediction.

Receptor libraries were prepared by the immunoSEQ multiplex PCR assay. Primary melanoma tumor tissue underwent high-throughput sequencing of the T-cell receptor beta chain. The authors' analysis ran thus. TCRB CDR3 sharing between samples and the distribution of insertions and deletions were included in the repertoire analyses. A gradient-boosted model ranked the predictive value of the T-cell fraction against histopathological variables. As stored in TCRdb, this immuneACCESS dataset retains in-frame rearrangements with V and J assigned. A fraction of the clones does not appear; measured against another copy, unresolved V genes explain less than half of the discrepancy, and the remainder lacks a known reason. The V and J calls and clone size were taken over from that table, and D and trimming were inferred from the DNA. The sample data list more than 1,200 clones, and approximately 91% of these were observed just once. The biggest ten clones account for over 9.5% of the sample.

CDR1 and CDR2 are read off the germline V gene as MDHEN and SYDVKM. For this chain, trimming is 3 bases at the V end and 7 bases at the J end, and the number of junction bases without a gene match is 8. The CDR3 spans 15 residues, from the cysteine through the phenylalanine. Of all the DNA, just the CDR3 is kept, 45 bases in frame from base 1. The primary melanoma of each patient had been surgically resected and was considered potentially curable but at risk of metastatic recurrence. Recombination linked TRBV28 to TRBJ2-7; a stretch of 11 junction bases matches TRBD2. The sequence came from a human donor with melanoma. Input material: melanoma tumor tissue. The base sequence is TGTGCCAGCAGTTTGTTAGCGGGAGGGAGAGAGGAGCAGTACTTC. Translated, it gives CASSLLAGGREEQYF.